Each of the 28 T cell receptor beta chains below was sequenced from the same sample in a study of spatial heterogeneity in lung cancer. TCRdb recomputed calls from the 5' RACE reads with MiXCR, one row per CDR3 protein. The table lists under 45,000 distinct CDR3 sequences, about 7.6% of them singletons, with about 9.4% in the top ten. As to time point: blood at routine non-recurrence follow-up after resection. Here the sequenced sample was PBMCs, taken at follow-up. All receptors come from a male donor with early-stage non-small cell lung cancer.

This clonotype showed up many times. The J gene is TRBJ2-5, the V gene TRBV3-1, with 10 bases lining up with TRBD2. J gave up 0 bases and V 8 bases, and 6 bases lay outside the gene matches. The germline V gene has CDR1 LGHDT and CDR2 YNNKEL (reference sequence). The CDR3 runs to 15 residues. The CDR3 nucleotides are TGTGCCAGCGTCCCCCTAGCGGGGGACCAAGAGACCCAGTACTTC. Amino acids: CASVPLAGDQETQYF.

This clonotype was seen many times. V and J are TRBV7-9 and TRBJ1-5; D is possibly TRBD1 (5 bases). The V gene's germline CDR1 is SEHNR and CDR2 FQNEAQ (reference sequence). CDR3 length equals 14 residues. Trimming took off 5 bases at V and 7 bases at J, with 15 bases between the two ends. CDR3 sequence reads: CASSPTEGNQPQHF. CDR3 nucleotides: TGTGCCAGCAGCCCAACCGAGGGGAACCAGCCCCAGCATTTT.

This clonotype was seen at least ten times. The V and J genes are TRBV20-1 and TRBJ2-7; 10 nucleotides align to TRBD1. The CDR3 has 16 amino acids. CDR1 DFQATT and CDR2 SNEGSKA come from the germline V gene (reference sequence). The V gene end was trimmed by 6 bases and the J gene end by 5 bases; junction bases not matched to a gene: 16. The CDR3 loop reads CSARDSTGTGAHEQYF. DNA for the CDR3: TGCAGTGCCAGGGACTCGACCGGGACAGGGGCCCACGAGCAGTACTTC.

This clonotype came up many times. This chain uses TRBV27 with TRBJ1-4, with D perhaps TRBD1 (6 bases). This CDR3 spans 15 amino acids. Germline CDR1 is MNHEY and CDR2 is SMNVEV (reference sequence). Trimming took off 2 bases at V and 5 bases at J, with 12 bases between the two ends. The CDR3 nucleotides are TGTGCCAGCAGTTTACTACAGGGTGGGAATGAAAAACTGTTTTTT. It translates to CASSLLQGGNEKLFF.

CDR3 coding DNA: TGTGCCATCAGTGAGTCGAATGAGCAGTTCTTC. Residues: CAISESNEQFF. The chain combines TRBV10-3 with TRBJ2-1; no clear D. There are 11 residues in the CDR3. Germline V gives CDR1 ENHRY, CDR2 SYGVKD. With 0 bases removed from V and 7 bases from J, the gap between germline ends came to 1 base.

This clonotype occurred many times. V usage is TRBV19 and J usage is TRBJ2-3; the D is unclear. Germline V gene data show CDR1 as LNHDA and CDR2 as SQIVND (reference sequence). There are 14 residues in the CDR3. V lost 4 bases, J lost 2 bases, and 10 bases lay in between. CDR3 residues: CASSSRALTDTQYF. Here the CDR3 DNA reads TGTGCCAGTAGTAGCCGAGCCCTCACAGATACGCAGTATTTT. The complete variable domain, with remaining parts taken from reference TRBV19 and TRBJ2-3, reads DGGITQSPKYLFRKEGQNVTLSCEQNLNHDAMYWYRQDPGQGLRLIYYSQIVNDFQKGDIAEGYSVSREKKESFPLTVTSAQKNPTAFYLCASSSRALTDTQYFGPGTRLTVL.

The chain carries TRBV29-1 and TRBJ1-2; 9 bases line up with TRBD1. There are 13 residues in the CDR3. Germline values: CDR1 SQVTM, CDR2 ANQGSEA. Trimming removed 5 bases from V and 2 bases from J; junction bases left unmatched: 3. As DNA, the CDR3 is TGCAGCGTTTACAGGGGGCGGAACTATGGCTACACCTTC. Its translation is CSVYRGRNYGYTF.

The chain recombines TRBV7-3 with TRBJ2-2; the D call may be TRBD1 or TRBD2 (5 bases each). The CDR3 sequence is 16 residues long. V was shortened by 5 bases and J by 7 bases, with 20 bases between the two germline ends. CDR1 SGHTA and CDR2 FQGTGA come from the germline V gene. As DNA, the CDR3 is TGTGCCAGCAGCCCTGAGCGGCCAGGGAATGGCGGGGAGCTGTTTTTT. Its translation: CASSPERPGNGGELFF.

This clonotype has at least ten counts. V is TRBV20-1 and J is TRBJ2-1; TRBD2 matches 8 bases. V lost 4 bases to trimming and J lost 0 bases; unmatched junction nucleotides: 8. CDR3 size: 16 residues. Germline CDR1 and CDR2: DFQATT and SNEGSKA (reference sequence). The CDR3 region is CSATPIAGSSYNEQFF. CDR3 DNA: TGCAGTGCTACCCCTATAGCGGGGAGCTCCTACAATGAGCAGTTCTTC.

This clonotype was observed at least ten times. CDR3 loop: CASSLHYRTNQPQHF. CDR3 coding DNA: TGTGCCAGCAGCTTACATTACAGGACAAATCAGCCCCAGCATTTT. The rearrangement links TRBV7-8 to TRBJ1-5, with a possible D match to TRBD1 (5 bases). CDR3 length: 15 amino acids. Germline lookup yields CDR1 SGHVS and CDR2 FQNEAQ. Trimming cost V 2 bases and J 4 bases, with 12 bases left between them.

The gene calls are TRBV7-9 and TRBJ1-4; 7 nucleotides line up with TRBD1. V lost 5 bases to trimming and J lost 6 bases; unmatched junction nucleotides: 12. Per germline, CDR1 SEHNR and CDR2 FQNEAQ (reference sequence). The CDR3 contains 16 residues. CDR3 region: CASSPSLGTDYEKLFF. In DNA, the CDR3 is TGTGCCAGCAGCCCCTCACTCGGGACAGACTATGAAAAACTGTTTTTT. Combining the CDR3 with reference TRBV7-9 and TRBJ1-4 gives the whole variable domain DTGVSQNPRHKITKRGQNVTFRCDPISEHNRLYWYRQTLGQGPEFLTYFQNEAQLEKSRLLSDRFSAERPKGSFSTLEIQRTEQGDSAMYLCASSPSLGTDYEKLFFGSGTQLSVL.

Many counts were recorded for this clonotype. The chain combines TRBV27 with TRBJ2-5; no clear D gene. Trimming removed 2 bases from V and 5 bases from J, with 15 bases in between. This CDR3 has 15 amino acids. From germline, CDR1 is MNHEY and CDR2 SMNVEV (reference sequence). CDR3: CASSLLAGQVETQYF. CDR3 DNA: TGTGCCAGCAGTTTACTTGCTGGGCAAGTCGAGACCCAGTACTTC.

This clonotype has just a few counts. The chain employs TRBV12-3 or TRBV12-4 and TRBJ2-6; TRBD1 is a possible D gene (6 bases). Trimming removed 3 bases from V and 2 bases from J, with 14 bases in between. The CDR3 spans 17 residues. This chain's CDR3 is CASSLQVNRAGANVLTF. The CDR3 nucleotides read TGTGCCAGCAGTTTGCAAGTCAACAGGGCTGGGGCCAACGTCCTGACTTTC.

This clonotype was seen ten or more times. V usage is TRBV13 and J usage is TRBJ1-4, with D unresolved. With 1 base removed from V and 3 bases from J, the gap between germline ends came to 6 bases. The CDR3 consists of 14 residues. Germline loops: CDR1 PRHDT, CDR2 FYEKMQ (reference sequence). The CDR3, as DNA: TGTGCCAGCAGCTTAGCAGGAGCTAATGAAAAACTGTTTTTT. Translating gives CASSLAGANEKLFF.

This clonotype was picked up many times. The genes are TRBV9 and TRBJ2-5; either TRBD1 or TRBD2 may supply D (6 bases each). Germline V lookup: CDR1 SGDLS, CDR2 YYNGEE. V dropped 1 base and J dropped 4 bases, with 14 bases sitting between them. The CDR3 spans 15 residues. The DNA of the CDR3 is TGTGCCAGCAGCGTATTAGGGGGGCGAGGAGAGACCCAGTACTTC. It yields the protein CASSVLGGRGETQYF.

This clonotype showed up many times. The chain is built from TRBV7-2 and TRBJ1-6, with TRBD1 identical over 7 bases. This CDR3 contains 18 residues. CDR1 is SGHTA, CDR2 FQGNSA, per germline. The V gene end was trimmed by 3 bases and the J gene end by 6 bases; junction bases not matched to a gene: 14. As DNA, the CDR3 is TGTGCCAGCAGCTTCGACAGGGCCTTTTCCATTTCTAATTCACCCCTCCACTTT. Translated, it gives CASSFDRAFSISNSPLHF.

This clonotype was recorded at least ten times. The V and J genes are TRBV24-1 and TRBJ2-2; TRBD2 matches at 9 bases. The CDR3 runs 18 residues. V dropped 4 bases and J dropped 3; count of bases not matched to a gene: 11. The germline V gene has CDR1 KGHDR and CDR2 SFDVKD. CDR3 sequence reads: CATSDHPVAGEDTGELFF. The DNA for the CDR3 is TGTGCCACCAGTGACCACCCCGTAGCGGGGGAGGACACCGGGGAGCTGTTTTTT.

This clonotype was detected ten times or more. Here the CDR3 reads CASSHTSGGLNEQFF. For the CDR3, the DNA is TGTGCCAGCAGCCATACTAGCGGGGGGCTAAATGAGCAGTTCTTC. The chain employs TRBV12-3 or TRBV12-4 and TRBJ2-1; 12 positions match TRBD2. V lost 6 bases, J lost 7 bases, and 7 bases stayed unmatched. This CDR3 comprises 15 residues.

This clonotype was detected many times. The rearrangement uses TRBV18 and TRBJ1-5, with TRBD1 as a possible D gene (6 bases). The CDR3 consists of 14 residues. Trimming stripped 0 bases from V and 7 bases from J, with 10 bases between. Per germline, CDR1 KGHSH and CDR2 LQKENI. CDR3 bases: TGTGCCAGCTCACCACCTCAGGGGTCCCAGCCCCAGCATTTT. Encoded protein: CASSPPQGSQPQHF.

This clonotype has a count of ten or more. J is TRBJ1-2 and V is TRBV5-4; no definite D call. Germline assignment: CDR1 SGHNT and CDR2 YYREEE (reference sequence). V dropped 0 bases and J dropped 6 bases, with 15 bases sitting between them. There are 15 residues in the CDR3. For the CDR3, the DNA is TGTGCCAGCAGCTTGGTCGCGGGGATGAATGATGGCTACACCTTC. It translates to CASSLVAGMNDGYTF. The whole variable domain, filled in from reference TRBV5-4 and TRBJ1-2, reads ETGVTQSPTHLIKTRGQQVTLRCSSQSGHNTVSWYQQALGQGPQFIFQYYREEENGRGNFPPRFSGLQFPNYSSELNVNALELDDSALYLCASSLVAGMNDGYTFGSGTRLTVV.

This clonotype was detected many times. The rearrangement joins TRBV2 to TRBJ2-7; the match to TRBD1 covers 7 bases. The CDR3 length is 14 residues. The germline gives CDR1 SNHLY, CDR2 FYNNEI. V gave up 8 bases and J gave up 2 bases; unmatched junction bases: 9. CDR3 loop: CASFLRDSTYEQYF. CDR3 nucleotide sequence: TGTGCCAGCTTTCTGAGGGACAGCACCTACGAGCAGTACTTC.

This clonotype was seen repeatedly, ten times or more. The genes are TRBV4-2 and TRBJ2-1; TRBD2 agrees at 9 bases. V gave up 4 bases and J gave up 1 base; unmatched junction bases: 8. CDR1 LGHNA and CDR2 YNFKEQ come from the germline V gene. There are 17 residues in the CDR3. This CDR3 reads CASSPRGLAGSYNEQFF. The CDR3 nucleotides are TGTGCCAGCAGCCCTAGGGGTCTAGCGGGGTCCTACAATGAGCAGTTCTTC.

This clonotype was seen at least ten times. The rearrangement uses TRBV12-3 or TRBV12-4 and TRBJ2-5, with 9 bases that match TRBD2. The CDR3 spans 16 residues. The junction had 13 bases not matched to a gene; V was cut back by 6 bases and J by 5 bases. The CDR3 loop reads CASSPPGAGGGETQYF. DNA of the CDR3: TGTGCCAGCAGCCCCCCAGGAGCGGGGGGAGGGGAGACCCAGTACTTC.

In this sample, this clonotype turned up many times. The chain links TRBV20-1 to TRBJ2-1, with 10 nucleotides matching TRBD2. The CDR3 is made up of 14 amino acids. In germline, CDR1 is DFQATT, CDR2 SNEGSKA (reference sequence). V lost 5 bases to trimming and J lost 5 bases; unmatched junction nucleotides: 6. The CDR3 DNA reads TGCAGTGCTTTCACTAGCGGGGTTAACAATGAGCAGTTCTTC. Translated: CSAFTSGVNNEQFF.

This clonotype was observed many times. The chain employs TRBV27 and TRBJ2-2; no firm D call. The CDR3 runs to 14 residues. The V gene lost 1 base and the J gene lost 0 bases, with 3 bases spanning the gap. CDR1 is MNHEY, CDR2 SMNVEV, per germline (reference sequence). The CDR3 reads CASSLYANTGELFF. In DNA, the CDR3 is TGTGCCAGCAGTTTATACGCGAACACCGGGGAGCTGTTTTTT.

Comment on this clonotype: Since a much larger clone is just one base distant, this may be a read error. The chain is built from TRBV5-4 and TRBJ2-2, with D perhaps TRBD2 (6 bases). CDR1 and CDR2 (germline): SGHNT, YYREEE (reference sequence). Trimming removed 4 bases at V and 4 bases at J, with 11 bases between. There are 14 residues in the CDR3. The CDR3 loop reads CASSREVSTGELFF. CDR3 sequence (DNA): TGTGCCAGCAGCAGGGAGGTTAGCACCGGGGAGCTGTTTTTT.

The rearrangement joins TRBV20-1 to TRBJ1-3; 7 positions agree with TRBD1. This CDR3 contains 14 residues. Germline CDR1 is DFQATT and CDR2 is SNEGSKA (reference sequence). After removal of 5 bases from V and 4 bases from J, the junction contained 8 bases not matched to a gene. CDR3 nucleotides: TGCAGTGCTCAAGACAGGGTAGGGGGAAACACCATATATTTT. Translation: CSAQDRVGGNTIYF.

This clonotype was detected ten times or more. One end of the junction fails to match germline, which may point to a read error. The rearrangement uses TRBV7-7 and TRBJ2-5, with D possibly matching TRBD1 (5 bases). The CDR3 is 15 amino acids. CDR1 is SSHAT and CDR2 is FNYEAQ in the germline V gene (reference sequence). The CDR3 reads CASSHMEGVRETQYF. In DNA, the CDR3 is TGTGCTAGCAGCCATATGGAAGGGGTGAGAGAGACCCAGTACTTC.